This TCR beta chain was sequenced for a study of cytomegalovirus exposure and HLA in healthy donors. General study points: Prediction of most subjects' HLA-A and HLA-B alleles by TCR beta sequences was reportedly accurate.

Donors had nominal health at sampling but likely had unrecorded immune exposures. A multiplex PCR was run with 60 Vbeta primers and 13 Jbeta primers. In the authors' workflow: Later analysis identified approximately 88 million unique TCR beta chains, around 10 million shared. Sequenced by immunoSEQ multiplex PCR; TCRdb stores in-frame clones only, minus some. V and J calls plus clone size are reproduced from that table; the DNA served to infer D and trimming. Among about 150,000 clones listed, approximately 80% were seen once. V lost 6 bases and J lost 4; bases outside the gene matches: 6. CDR3 size: 15 residues. Germline CDR1 SGHTA, CDR2 FQGTGA. This clone came up a few times. The antigen is not known.

The origin of this receptor is a male donor in good health and CMV-seronegative. The chain uses TRBV7-3 and TRBJ2-6; 7 bases fit TRBD1. The specimen sequenced was PBMCs. The CDR3 DNA reads TGTGCCAGCAGTCGTACAGGGGCAGGGGCCAACGTCCTGACTTTC. As protein: CASSRTGAGANVLTF.